This T cell receptor (beta chain) was documented in a study of T cells in Graves' hyperthyroidism and ophthalmopathy. The TCR beta CDR3 regions underwent amplification using RNA transcripts as the source. With the HTBI primer set, the TCR CDR3 went through a first round of RT-PCR. A single record per CDR3 protein comes from TCRdb applying MiXCR to the multiplex PCR reads. The sample lists about 590,000 distinct CDR3 sequences, 14% occurring once. Trimming removed 7 bases at V and 3 bases at J, with 19 bases between. There are 15 residues in the CDR3. Per germline, CDR1 LNHDA and CDR2 SQIVND (reference sequence). Study results and limitations: A 13 V-J signature model discriminated ophthalmopathy versus stable hyperthyroidism.

This clonotype was seen only a few times. As yet, its antigen is unknown. The sample consisted of blood. The receptor was isolated from a woman aged 18-35 years with Graves' ophthalmopathy. This chain connects TRBV19 to TRBJ2-7; unclear D gene. The CDR3 nucleotides read TGTGCCAGTATGGGGTCTCGGCAGAGGAACTACGAGCAGTACTTC. Translating gives CASMGSRQRNYEQYF. Full variable domain (remainder filled in from reference TRBV19 and TRBJ2-7): DGGITQSPKYLFRKEGQNVTLSCEQNLNHDAMYWYRQDPGQGLRLIYYSQIVNDFQKGDIAEGYSVSREKKESFPLTVTSAQKNPTAFYLCASMGSRQRNYEQYFGPGTRLTVT.